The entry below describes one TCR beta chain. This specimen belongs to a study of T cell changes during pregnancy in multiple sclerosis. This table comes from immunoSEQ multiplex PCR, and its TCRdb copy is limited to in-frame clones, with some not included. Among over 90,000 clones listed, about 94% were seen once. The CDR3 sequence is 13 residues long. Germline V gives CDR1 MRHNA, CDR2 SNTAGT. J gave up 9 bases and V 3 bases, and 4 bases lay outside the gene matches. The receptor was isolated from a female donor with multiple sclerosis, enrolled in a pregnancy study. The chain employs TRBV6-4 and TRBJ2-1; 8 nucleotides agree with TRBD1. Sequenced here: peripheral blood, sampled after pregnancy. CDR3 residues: CASSEQGAGEQFF. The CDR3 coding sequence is TGTGCCAGCAGTGAGCAGGGGGCTGGTGAGCAGTTCTTC.